This paragraph covers one T cell receptor (beta chain) sequence. V was clipped by 8 bases and J by 2 bases, with 10 bases between them. This CDR3 is 13 amino acids long. Germline CDR1 is MNHEY and CDR2 is SVGAGI. This sample was included in a study of control samples from healthy donors and cancer patients. The repertoire was sequenced with immunoSEQ multiplex PCR; TCRdb's copy has only in-frame clones and lacks some. The sample carries about 80,000 clones, roughly nine tenths recorded once. V gene TRBV6-5 combines with J gene TRBJ1-5, with a tentative D call TRBD1 (5 bases). This clonotype was sampled from a man aged 45 to 65 in good health. Sample: blood. CDR3 region: CASGAAGNQPQHF. CDR3 sequence (DNA): TGTGCCAGCGGGGCAGCGGGCAATCAGCCCCAGCATTTT.